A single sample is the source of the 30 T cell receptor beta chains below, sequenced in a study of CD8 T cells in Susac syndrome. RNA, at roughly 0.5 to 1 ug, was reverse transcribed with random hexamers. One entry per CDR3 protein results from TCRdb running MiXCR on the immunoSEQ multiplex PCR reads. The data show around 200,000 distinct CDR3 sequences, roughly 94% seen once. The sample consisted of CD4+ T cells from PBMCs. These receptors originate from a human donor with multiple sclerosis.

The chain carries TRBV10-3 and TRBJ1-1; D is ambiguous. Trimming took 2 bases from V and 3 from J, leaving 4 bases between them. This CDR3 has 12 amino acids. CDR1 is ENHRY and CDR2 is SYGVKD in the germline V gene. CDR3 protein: CAISEGYTEAFF. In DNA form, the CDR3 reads TGTGCCATCAGTGAGGGGTACACTGAAGCTTTCTTT.

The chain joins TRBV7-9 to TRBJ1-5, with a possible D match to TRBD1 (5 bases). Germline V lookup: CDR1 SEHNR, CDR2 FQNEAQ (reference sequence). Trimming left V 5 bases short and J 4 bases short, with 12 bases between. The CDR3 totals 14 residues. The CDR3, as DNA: TGTGCCAGCAGCGAAGCCAGGGTAAATCAGCCCCAGCATTTT. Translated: CASSEARVNQPQHF.

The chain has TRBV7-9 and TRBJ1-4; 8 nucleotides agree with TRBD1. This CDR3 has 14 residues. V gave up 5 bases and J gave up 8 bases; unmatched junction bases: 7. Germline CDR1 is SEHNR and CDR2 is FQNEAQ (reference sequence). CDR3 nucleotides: TGTGCCAGCAGCGCCGGGACAGGAAGAGAAAAACTGTTTTTT. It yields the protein CASSAGTGREKLFF.

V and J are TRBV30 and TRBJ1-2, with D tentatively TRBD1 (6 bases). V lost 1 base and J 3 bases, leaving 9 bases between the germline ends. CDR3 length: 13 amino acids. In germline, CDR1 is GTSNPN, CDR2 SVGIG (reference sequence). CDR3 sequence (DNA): TGTGCCTGGAGTGGAAGGGGGGACTATGGCTACACCTTC. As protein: CAWSGRGDYGYTF.

The DNA for the CDR3 is TGTGCCAGCAGCCTAGGAGGGGGAACTGAGCAGTTCTTC. This sequence encodes CASSLGGGTEQFF. V is TRBV9 and J is TRBJ2-1; either TRBD1 or TRBD2 may fit D (6 bases each). The CDR3 runs 13 residues. V was trimmed by 4 bases and J by 9 bases, leaving 14 bases between them. Germline CDR1 reads SGDLS; CDR2 reads YYNGEE.

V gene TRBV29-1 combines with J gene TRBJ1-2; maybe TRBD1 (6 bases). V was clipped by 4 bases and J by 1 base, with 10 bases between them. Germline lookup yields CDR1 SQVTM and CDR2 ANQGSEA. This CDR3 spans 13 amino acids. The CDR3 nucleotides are TGCAGCGTTGCAGGGGTTGTTAACTATGGCTACACCTTC. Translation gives CSVAGVVNYGYTF.

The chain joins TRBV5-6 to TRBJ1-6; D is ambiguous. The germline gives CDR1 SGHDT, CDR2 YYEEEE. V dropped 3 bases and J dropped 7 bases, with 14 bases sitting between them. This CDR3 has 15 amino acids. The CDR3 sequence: CASSYRGGSNSPLHF. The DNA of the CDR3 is TGTGCCAGCAGCTACCGGGGAGGCTCGAATTCACCCCTCCACTTT.

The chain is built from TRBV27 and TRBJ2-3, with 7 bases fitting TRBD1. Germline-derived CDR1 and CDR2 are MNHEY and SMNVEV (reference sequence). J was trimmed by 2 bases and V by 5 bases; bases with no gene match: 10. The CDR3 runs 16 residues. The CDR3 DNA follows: TGTGCCAGCAGTAATCGGGTAGGACAGGCCACAGATACGCAGTATTTT. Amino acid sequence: CASSNRVGQATDTQYF.

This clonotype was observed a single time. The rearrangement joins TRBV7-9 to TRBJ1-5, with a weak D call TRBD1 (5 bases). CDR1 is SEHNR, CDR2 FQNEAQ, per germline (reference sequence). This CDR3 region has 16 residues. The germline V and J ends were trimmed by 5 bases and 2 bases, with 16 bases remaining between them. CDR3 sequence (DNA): TGTGCCAGCAGCGCCGTAGGGACTTTGGGCAATCAGCCCCAGCATTTT. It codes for CASSAVGTLGNQPQHF.

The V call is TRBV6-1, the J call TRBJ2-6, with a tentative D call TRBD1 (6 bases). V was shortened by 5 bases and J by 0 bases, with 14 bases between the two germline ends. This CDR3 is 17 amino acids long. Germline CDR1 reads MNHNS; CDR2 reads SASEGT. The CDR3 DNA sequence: TGTGCCAGCAGTCTCCAAGGACAGCCCTCTGGGGCCAACGTCCTGACTTTC. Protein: CASSLQGQPSGANVLTF.

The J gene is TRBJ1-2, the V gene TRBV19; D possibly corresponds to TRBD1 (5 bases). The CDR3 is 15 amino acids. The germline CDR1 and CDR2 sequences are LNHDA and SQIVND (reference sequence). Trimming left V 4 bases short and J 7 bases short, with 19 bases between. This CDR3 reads CASSNPGIGFPGYTF. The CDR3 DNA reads TGTGCCAGTAGTAATCCAGGGATTGGTTTCCCTGGCTACACCTTC.

This CDR3 reads CSAYSGEQFF. The CDR3 DNA is TGCAGTGCTTATTCTGGGGAGCAGTTCTTC. The V gene is TRBV20-1, the J gene TRBJ2-1; no clear D gene. Trimming removed 5 bases from V and 10 bases from J, with 9 bases in between. Germline V lookup: CDR1 DFQATT, CDR2 SNEGSKA (reference sequence). The CDR3 totals 10 residues.

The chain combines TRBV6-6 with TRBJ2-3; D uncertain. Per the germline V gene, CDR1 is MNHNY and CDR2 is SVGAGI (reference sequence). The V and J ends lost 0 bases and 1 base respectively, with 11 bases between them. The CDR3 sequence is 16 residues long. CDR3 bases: TGTGCCAGCAGTTACTCGGAGCGTCCCCGCACAGATACGCAGTATTTT. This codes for CASSYSERPRTDTQYF.

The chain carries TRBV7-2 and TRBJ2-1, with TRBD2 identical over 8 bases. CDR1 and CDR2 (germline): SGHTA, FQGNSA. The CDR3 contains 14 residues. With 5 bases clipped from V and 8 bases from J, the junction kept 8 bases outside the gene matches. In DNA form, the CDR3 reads TGTGCCAGCAGCACCCTGGGACTAGTCGATGAGCAGTTCTTC. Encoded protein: CASSTLGLVDEQFF. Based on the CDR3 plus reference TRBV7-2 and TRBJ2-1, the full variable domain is GAGVSQSPSNKVTEKGKDVELRCDPISGHTALYWYRQSLGQGLEFLIYFQGNSAPDKSGLPSDRFSAERTGGSVSTLTIQRTQQEDSAVYLCASSTLGLVDEQFFGPGTRLTVL.

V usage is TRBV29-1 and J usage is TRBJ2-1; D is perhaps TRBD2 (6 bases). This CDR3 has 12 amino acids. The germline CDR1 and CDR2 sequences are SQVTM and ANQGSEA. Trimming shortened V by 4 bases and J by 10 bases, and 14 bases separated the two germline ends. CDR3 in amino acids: CSVVVAGREQFF. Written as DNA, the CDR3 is TGCAGCGTTGTGGTGGCAGGGAGGGAGCAGTTCTTC.

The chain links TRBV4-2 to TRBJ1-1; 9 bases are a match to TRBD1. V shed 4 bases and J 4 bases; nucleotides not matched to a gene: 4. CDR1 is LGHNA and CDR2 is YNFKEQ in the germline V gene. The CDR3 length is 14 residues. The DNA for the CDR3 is TGTGCCAGCAGCCCGTTGGACAGGGGCACTGAAGCTTTCTTT. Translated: CASSPLDRGTEAFF.

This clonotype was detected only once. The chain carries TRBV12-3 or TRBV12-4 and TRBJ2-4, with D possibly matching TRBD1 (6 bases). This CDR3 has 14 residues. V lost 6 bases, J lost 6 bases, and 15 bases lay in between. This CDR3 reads CASRSGELGNIQYF. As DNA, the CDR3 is TGTGCCAGCAGGTCAGGGGAATTAGGAAACATTCAGTACTTC.

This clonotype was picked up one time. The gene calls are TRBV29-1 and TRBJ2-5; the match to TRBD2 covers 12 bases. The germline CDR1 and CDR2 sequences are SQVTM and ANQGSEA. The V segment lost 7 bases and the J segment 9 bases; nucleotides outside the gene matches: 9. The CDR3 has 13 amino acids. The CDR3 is CSAMTSGGPAQYF. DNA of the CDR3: TGCAGCGCAATGACTAGCGGGGGTCCCGCCCAGTACTTC.

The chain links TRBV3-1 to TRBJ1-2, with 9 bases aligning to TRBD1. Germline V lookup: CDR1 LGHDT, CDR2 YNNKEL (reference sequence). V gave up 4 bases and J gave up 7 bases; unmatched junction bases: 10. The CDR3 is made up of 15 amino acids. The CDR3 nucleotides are TGTGCCAGCAGCCCGCGGGAACAGGGGGCCCGTGGCTACACCTTC. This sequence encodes CASSPREQGARGYTF.

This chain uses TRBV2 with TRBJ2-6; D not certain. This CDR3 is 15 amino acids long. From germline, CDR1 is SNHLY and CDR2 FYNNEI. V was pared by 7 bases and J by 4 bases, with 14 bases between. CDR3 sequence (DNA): TGTGCCAGCACCCTAAGGGTTTACGGGGCCAACGTCCTGACTTTC. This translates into CASTLRVYGANVLTF. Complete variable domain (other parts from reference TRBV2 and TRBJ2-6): EPEVTQTPSHQVTQMGQEVILRCVPISNHLYFYWYRQILGQKVEFLVSFYNNEISEKSEIFDDQFSVERPDGSNFTLKIRSTKLEDSAMYFCASTLRVYGANVLTFGAGSRLTVL.

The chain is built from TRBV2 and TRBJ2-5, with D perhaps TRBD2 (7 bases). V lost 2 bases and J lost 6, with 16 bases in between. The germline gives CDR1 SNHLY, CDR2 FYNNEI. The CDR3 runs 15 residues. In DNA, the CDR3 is TGTGCCAGCAGTGAAAGGTTCGGGGGGCTGCAGACCCAGTACTTC. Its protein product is CASSERFGGLQTQYF.

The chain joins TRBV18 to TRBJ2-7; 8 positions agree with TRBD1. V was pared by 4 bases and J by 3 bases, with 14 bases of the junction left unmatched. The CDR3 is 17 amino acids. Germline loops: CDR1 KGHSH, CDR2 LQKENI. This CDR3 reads CASSQNRPGQGNYEQYF. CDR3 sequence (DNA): TGTGCCAGCTCACAAAACCGCCCTGGACAGGGAAACTACGAGCAGTACTTC.

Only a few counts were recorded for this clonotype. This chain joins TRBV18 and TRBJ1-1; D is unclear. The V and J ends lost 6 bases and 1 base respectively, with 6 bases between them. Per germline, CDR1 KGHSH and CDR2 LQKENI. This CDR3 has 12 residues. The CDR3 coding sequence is TGTGCCAGCTCGCGACCGAACACTGAAGCTTTCTTT. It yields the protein CASSRPNTEAFF.

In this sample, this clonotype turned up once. CDR3 amino acids: CSVADRIGYTF. CDR3 DNA sequence: TGCAGCGTCGCCGACAGGATAGGCTACACCTTC. The chain employs TRBV29-1 and TRBJ1-2; D may be TRBD1 (6 bases). The CDR3 has 11 residues. The germline CDR1 and CDR2 sequences are SQVTM and ANQGSEA. Trimming removed 6 bases at V and 8 bases at J, with 13 bases between.

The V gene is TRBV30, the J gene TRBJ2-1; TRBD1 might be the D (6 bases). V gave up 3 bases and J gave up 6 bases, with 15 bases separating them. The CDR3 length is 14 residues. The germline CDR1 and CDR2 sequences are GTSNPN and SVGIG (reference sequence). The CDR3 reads CAWRRPGHLNEQFF. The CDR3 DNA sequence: TGTGCCTGGAGGCGCCCGGGACACCTCAATGAGCAGTTCTTC.

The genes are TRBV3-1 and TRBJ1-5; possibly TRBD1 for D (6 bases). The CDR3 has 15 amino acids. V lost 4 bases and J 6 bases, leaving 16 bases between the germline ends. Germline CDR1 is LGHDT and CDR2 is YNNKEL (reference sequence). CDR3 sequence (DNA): TGTGCCAGCAGCCCGGGACGAAGGGGGGCTCAGCCCCAGCATTTT. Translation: CASSPGRRGAQPQHF.

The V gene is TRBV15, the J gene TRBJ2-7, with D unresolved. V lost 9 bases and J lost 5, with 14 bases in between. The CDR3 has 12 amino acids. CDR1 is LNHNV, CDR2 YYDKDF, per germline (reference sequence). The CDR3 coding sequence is TGTGCCACTAGATCCCCGCGGAACGAGCAGTACTTC. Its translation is CATRSPRNEQYF.

Here the CDR3 DNA reads TGTGCCAGCAGTGAGGGGAGTTGGGCCTACGAGCAGTACGTC. This encodes CASSEGSWAYEQYV. The chain is built from TRBV6-1 and TRBJ2-7, with D possibly being TRBD2 (5 bases). Trimming left V 3 bases short and J 2 bases short, with 11 bases between. CDR1 and CDR2 from the germline V gene are MNHNS and SASEGT. The CDR3 length is 14 residues.

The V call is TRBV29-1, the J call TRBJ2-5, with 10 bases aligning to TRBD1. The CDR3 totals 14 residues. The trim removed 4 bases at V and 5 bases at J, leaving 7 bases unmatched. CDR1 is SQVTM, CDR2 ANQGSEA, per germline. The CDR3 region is CSVGGTGASETQYF. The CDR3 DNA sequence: TGCAGCGTTGGAGGGACAGGGGCGTCGGAGACCCAGTACTTC.

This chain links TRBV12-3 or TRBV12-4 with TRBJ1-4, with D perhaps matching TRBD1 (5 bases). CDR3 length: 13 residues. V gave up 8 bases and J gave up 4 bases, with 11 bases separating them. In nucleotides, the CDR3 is TGTGCCAGCTCGACAGTCAGTAATGAAAAACTGTTTTTT. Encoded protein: CASSTVSNEKLFF.